These 5 T cell receptor beta chains came from one sample sequenced in a study of beta chain features in type 1 diabetes. Broader study findings: Within each of all four CD4+ subsets, Type 1 diabetes patients had TCRB CDR3s that were moderately but significantly shorter.

These receptors have no identified antigens. Isolated RNA was reverse transcribed in full, so expressed TCRB transcripts were sequenced. Sequencing used immunoSEQ multiplex PCR; TCRdb keeps in-frame clones, though not all of them. The repertoire holds 600,000 or so clones, about an eighth seen once, with around 0.12% in the top ten. The sequenced sample consisted of naive CD4+ T cells from blood. The receptors were sampled from a man aged 30-40 years with type 1 diabetes.

This clone was seen only a few times. The rearrangement links TRBV2 to TRBJ1-5, with TRBD1 as a possible D gene (5 bases). Germline CDR1 reads SNHLY; CDR2 reads FYNNEI. V gave up 4 bases and J gave up 2 bases, with 18 bases separating them. The CDR3 runs 17 residues. CDR3 amino acids: CASSAGTQSFGNQPQHF. DNA of the CDR3: TGTGCCAGCAGTGCCGGGACCCAGTCCTTTGGCAATCAGCCCCAGCATTTT. Supplemented by reference TRBV2 and TRBJ1-5, the full variable domain reads EPEVTQTPSHQVTQMGQEVILRCVPISNHLYFYWYRQILGQKVEFLVSFYNNEISEKSEIFDDQFSVERPDGSNFTLKIRSTKLEDSAMYFCASSAGTQSFGNQPQHFGDGTRLSIL.

This clone was detected a few times. The rearrangement joins TRBV27 to TRBJ1-5; 9 positions match TRBD1. The CDR3 consists of 13 residues. J was trimmed by 7 bases and V by 4 bases; bases with no gene match: 2. CDR1 MNHEY and CDR2 SMNVEV come from the germline V gene (reference sequence). CDR3 DNA: TGTGCCAGCAGTTCGACAGGGGGACAGCCCCAGCATTTT. Encoded protein: CASSSTGGQPQHF.

The chain joins TRBV7-2 to TRBJ1-1; TRBD1 agrees at 8 bases. J was trimmed by 7 bases and V by 2 bases; bases with no gene match: 3. The CDR3 spans 13 residues. Germline CDR1 SGHTA, CDR2 FQGNSA. The CDR3 nucleotides read TGTGCCAGCAGCTTACGACAGGGGATTGAAGCTTTCTTT. Amino acid sequence: CASSLRQGIEAFF.

This clone was recorded a few times. The genes are TRBV11-1 and TRBJ2-7, with 7 nucleotides matching TRBD1. Trimming at V came to 0 bases and at J to 2 bases, leaving 7 bases not matched to a gene. Germline V gene lookup returns CDR1 SGHAT and CDR2 FQDESV (reference sequence). The CDR3 is made up of 16 amino acids. The CDR3 loop reads CASSLAFGTETYEQYF. The CDR3 region has the DNA TGTGCCAGCAGCTTAGCGTTTGGGACAGAAACCTACGAGCAGTACTTC.

The rearrangement links TRBV29-1 to TRBJ1-2; the D gene is possibly TRBD1 (6 bases). CDR1 is SQVTM, CDR2 ANQGSEA, per germline. This CDR3 has 14 amino acids. V gave up 7 bases and J gave up 1 base, with 16 bases separating them. CDR3 protein: CSADLTGINYGYTF. As DNA, the CDR3 is TGCAGCGCAGACCTTACAGGGATTAACTATGGCTACACCTTC.